This T cell receptor (beta chain) derives from a study of blood T cell repertoires in COVID-19. As for the study in general: The cDNA or gDNA used as material had been derived from T cells, B-cell-depleted T cells, or PBMCs.

CDR1 is SNHLY, CDR2 FYNNEI, per germline. V lost 8 bases and J 3 bases, leaving 14 bases between the germline ends. The CDR3 sequence is 14 residues long. The protocol was immunoSEQ multiplex PCR, while the TCRdb copy is restricted to in-frame clones and leaves out a portion. The profile covers roughly 400,000 clones, with approximately 85% appearing a single time and about 2.1% taken by the ten largest. In assigning cohorts, the study relied on participant-reported clinical history. Sequenced input: PBMCs or T cells enriched from blood (not recorded which). V and J are TRBV2 and TRBJ1-5; D unresolved. This clonotype originated in a woman in her 40s with acute COVID-19. CDR3 loop: CASSEEAVNQPQHF. In DNA form, the CDR3 reads TGTGCCAGCTCCGAGGAGGCAGTCAATCAGCCCCAGCATTTT.